A selection of T cell receptor beta chains follows, all from one sample in a study of CD8+ T cells in alopecia areata. Here immunoSEQ multiplex PCR was the method, and the copy in TCRdb shows in-frame clones only, minus some. The sample has some 200,000 clones; approximately 57% are singletons. Sequences were derived from CD4+ T cells sorted from blood, sampled at week 4, from a patient treated with tofacitinib. Receptors originate from a human donor with alopecia areata. The CDR3 runs from the conserved cysteine through the conserved F or W. Fields, in order: D gene, V gene, clone size, J gene, CDR3 DNA, CDR3 protein. D genes are given only for firm matches. Clone sizes are given selectively: once, few, many, or a class where the clone is expanded.

D: -
V: TRBV29-1
size: -
J: TRBJ1-6
DNA: TGCAGCGTTGCCCGGGAAGTGGGATCACCCCTCCACTTT
CDR3: CSVAREVGSPLHF

D: -
V: TRBV5-6
size: -
J: TRBJ1-1
DNA: TGTGCCAGCAGCAAGCCATCGACCCGCACTGAAGCTTTCTTT
CDR3: CASSKPSTRTEAFF

D: TRBD2
V: TRBV5-6
size: -
J: TRBJ2-1
DNA: TGTGCCAGCAGCTTGGAGCCGGGGGGGCGAAGCTCCTACAATGAGCAGTTCTTC
CDR3: CASSLEPGGRSSYNEQFF

D: TRBD1
V: TRBV30
size: -
J: TRBJ1-2
DNA: TGTGCCTGGGGGACAGGAAACTATGGCTACACCTTC
CDR3: CAWGTGNYGYTF

D: -
V: TRBV29-1
size: -
J: TRBJ1-2
DNA: TGCAGCGTTGAAGGGACCTCCTATGGCTACACCTTC
CDR3: CSVEGTSYGYTF

D: -
V: TRBV30
size: -
J: TRBJ2-5
DNA: TGTGCCTGGACCAGACAGGCTCAAGAGACCCAGTACTTC
CDR3: CAWTRQAQETQYF

D: TRBD2
V: TRBV29-1
size: -
J: TRBJ2-3
DNA: TGCAGCGTAACGGGGACTAGCAGCACAGATACGCAGTATTTT
CDR3: CSVTGTSSTDTQYF

D: -
V: TRBV9
size: -
J: TRBJ1-2
DNA: TGTGCCAGCAGCGTAGGGGCCATAGGCTACACCTTC
CDR3: CASSVGAIGYTF

D: TRBD1
V: TRBV14
size: -
J: TRBJ1-6
DNA: TGTGCCAGCAGCCAAGATCTACAGGGGAGGGGTTCACCCCTCCACTTT
CDR3: CASSQDLQGRGSPLHF

D: TRBD2
V: TRBV30
size: -
J: TRBJ2-5
DNA: TGTGCCTGGAGTGTCGGACTAGCGGGGCCGGAGACCCAGTACTTC
CDR3: CAWSVGLAGPETQYF

D: -
V: TRBV11-3
size: -
J: TRBJ2-1
DNA: TGTGCCAGCAGCTTAGAGTCCGGGGGCTACAATGAGCAGTTCTTC
CDR3: CASSLESGGYNEQFF

D: TRBD2
V: TRBV29-1
size: -
J: TRBJ2-4
DNA: TGCAGCGTTGAATTTCTAGCGGGGGGGATGTTAGCCAAAAACATTCAGTACTTC
CDR3: CSVEFLAGGMLAKNIQYF

D: TRBD1
V: TRBV2
size: -
J: TRBJ1-2
DNA: TGTGCCAGCAGCGACAGGGCTTATGGCTACACCTTC
CDR3: CASSDRAYGYTF

D: -
V: TRBV29-1
size: -
J: TRBJ1-2
DNA: TGCAGCGTTGAAGGACCTAGACGGATCCTACCAAATGGCTACACCTTC
CDR3: CSVEGPRRILPNGYTF

D: TRBD2
V: TRBV2
size: few
J: TRBJ2-1
DNA: TGTGCCAGCAGTCCTCCGGGACTAGGAATTAGCAATGAGCAGTTCTTC
CDR3: CASSPPGLGISNEQFF

D: TRBD1
V: TRBV7-3
size: -
J: TRBJ2-3
DNA: TGTGCCAGCAGTTTACAGGGGACCACAGATACGCAGTATTTT
CDR3: CASSLQGTTDTQYF

D: -
V: TRBV27
size: -
J: TRBJ1-6
DNA: TGTGCCAGCAGTTTTTTGGGGATTAGCTCCTATAATTCACCCCTCCACTTT
CDR3: CASSFLGISSYNSPLHF

D: TRBD2
V: TRBV18
size: -
J: TRBJ2-5
DNA: TGTGCCAGCTCACCCAGGACAAGCGGGAAAGAGACCCAGTACTTC
CDR3: CASSPRTSGKETQYF